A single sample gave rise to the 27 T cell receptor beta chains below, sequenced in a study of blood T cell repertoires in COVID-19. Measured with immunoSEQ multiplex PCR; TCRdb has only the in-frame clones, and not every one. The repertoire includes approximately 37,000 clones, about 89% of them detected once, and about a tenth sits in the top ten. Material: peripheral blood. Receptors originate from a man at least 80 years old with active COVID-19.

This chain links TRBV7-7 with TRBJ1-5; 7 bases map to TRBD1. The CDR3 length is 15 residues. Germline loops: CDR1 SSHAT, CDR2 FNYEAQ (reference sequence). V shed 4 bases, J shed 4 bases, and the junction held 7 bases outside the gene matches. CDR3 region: CASSSQTGTNQPQHF. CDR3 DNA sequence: TGTGCCAGCAGCTCACAGACAGGGACGAATCAGCCCCAGCATTTT.

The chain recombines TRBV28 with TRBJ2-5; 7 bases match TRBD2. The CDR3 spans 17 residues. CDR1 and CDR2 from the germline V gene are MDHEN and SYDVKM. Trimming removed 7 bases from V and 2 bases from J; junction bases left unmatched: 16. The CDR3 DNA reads TGTGCCAGCAACCCACCCCCGGCTAGCGGAAAACAAGAGACCCAGTACTTC. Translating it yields CASNPPPASGKQETQYF.

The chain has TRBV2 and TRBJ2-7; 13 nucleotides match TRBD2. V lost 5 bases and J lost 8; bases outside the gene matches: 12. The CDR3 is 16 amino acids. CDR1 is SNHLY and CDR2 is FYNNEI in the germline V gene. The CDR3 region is CASSPTSGRAGMQQYF. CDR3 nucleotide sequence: TGTGCCAGCAGTCCTACTAGCGGGAGGGCCGGGATGCAGCAGTACTTC.

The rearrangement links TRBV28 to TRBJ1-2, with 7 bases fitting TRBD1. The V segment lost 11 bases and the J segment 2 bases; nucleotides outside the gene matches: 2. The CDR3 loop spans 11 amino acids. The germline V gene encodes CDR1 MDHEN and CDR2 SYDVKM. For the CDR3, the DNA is TGTGCCTGGGGACAGAACTATGGCTACACCTTC. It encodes CAWGQNYGYTF.

DNA of the CDR3: TGTGCCAGCACTAGTGCGGGAGGGCCAATAGATACGCAGTATTTT. Protein product: CASTSAGGPIDTQYF. The chain joins TRBV28 to TRBJ2-3; TRBD2 matches at 9 bases. Germline V CDR1 and CDR2: MDHEN, SYDVKM. The CDR3 covers 15 residues. V trimming: 7 bases; J trimming: 5 bases; junction bases outside the gene matches: 10.

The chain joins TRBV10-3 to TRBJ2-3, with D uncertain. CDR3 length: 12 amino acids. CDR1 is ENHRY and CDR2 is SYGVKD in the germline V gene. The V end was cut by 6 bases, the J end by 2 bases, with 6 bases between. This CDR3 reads CAISQATDTQYF. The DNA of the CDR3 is TGTGCCATCAGCCAAGCCACAGATACGCAGTATTTT.

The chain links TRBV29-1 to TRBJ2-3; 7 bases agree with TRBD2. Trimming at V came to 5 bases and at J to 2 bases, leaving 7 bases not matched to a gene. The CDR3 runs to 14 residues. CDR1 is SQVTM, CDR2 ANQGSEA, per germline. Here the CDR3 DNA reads TGCAGCGTTAATAGCGGGTTATACACAGATACGCAGTATTTT. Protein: CSVNSGLYTDTQYF.

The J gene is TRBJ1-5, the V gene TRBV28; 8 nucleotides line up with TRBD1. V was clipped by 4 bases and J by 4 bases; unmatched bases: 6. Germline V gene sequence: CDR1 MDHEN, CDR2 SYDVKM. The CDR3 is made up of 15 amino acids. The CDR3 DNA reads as TGTGCCAGCAGTTCCGGGACAGGTAGAAATCAGCCCCAGCATTTT. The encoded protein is CASSSGTGRNQPQHF.

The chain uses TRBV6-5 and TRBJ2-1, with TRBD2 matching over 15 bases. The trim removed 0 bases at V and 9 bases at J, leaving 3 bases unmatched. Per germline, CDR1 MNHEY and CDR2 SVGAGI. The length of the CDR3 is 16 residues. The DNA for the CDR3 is TGTGCCAGCAGTTACTCCGGACTAGCGGGAGGGGGTGAGCAGTTCTTC. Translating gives CASSYSGLAGGGEQFF.

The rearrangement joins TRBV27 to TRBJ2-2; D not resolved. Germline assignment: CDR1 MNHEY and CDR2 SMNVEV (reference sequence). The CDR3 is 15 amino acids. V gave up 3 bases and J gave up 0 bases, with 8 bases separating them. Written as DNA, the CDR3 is TGTGCCAGCAGTTTGGAGTTTTCGAACACCGGGGAGCTGTTTTTT. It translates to CASSLEFSNTGELFF.

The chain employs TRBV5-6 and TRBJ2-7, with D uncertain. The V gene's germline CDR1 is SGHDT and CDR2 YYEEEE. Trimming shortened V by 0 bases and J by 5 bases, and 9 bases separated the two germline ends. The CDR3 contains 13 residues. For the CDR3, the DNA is TGTGCCAGCAGCTTGGCAGGCGCCCACGAGCAGTACTTC. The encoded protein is CASSLAGAHEQYF.

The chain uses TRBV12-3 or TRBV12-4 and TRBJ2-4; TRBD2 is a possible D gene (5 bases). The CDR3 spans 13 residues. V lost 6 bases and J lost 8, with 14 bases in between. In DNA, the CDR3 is TGTGCCAGCAGCATATCGGGGTGGGACATTCAGTACTTC. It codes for CASSISGWDIQYF.

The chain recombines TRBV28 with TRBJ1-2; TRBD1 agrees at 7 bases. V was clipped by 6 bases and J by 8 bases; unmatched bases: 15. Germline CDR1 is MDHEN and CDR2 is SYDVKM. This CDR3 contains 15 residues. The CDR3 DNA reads TGTGCCAGCAGACCTGACAGGGTTGATTTGCGGGGCTACACCTTC. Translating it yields CASRPDRVDLRGYTF.

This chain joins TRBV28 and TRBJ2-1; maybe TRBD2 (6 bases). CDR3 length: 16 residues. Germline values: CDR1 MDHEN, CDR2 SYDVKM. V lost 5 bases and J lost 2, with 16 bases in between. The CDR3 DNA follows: TGTGCCAGCAGTCCATCCGACGGCGGGGCCTACAATGAGCAGTTCTTC. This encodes CASSPSDGGAYNEQFF.

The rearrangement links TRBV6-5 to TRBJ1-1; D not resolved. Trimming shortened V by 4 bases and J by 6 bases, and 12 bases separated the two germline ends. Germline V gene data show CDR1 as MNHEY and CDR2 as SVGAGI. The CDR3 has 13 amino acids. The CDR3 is CASSLTSTSEAFF. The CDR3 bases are TGTGCCAGCAGTTTGACAAGCACCTCTGAAGCTTTCTTT.

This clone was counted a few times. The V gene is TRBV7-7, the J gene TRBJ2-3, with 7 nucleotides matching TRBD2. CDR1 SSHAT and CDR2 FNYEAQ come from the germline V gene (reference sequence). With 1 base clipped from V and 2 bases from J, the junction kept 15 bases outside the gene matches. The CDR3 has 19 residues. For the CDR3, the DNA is TGTGCCAGCAGCTTAGGGGGAGGGGAAACTAGCGAAATCACAGATACGCAGTATTTT. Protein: CASSLGGGETSEITDTQYF.

CDR3 sequence (DNA): TGTGCCAGCAGTTATTGGTCGGCGGGTCCTCAAGAGACCCAGTACTTC. Translated, it gives CASSYWSAGPQETQYF. This chain links TRBV6-2 or TRBV6-3 with TRBJ2-5; D possibly corresponds to TRBD2 (5 bases). The CDR3 totals 16 residues. Germline CDR1 reads MNHEY; CDR2 reads SVGEGT. The V gene lost 3 bases and the J gene lost 2 bases, with 16 bases spanning the gap.

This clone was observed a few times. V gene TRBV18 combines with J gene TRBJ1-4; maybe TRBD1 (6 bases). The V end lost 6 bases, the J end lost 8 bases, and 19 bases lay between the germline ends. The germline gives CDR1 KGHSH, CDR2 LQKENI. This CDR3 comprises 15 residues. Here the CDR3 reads CASSDQGQLKEKLFF. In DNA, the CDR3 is TGTGCCAGCTCTGACCAGGGGCAGTTGAAAGAAAAACTGTTTTTT.

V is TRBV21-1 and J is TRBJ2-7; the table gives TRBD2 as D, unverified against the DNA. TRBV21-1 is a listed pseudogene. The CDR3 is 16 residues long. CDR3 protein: CASSQSVVAGTYEQYF. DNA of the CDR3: TGTGCCAGCAGCCAAAGCGTGGTAGCGGGGACCTACGAGCAGTACTTC.

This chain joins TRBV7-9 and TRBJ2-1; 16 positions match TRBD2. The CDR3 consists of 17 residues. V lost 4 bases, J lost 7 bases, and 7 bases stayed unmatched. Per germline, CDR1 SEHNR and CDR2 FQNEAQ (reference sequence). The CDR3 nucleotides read TGTGCCAGCAGCTGGGGGACTAGCGGGAGGGCCGGTAATGAGCAGTTCTTC. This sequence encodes CASSWGTSGRAGNEQFF. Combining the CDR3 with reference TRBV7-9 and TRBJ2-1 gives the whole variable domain DTGVSQNPRHKITKRGQNVTFRCDPISEHNRLYWYRQTLGQGPEFLTYFQNEAQLEKSRLLSDRFSAERPKGSFSTLEIQRTEQGDSAMYLCASSWGTSGRAGNEQFFGPGTRLTVL.

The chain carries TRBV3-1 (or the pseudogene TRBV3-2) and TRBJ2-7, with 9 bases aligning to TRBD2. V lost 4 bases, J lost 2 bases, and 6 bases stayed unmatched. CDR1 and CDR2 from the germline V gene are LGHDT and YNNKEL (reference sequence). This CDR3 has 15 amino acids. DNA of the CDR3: TGTGCCAGCAGCCCAGCCGCGGGAGGGCCCTACGAGCAGTACTTC. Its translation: CASSPAAGGPYEQYF.

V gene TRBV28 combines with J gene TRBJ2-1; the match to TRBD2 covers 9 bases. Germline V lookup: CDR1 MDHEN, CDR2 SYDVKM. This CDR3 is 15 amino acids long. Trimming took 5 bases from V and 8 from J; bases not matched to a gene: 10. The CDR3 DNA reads TGTGCCAGCAGTCGTCCGGGACTAGCTATCGATGAGCAGTTCTTC. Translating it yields CASSRPGLAIDEQFF.

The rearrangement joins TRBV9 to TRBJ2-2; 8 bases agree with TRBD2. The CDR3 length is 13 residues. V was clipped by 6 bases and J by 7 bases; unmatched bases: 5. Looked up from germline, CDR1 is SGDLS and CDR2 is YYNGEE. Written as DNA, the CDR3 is TGTGCCAGCAATAGCGGGACCCTCGGGGAGCTGTTTTTT. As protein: CASNSGTLGELFF. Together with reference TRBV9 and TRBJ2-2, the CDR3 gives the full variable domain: DSGVTQTPKHLITATGQRVTLRCSPRSGDLSVYWYQQSLDQGLQFLIQYYNGEERAKGNILERFSAQQFPDLHSELNLSSLELGDSALYFCASNSGTLGELFFGEGSRLTVL.

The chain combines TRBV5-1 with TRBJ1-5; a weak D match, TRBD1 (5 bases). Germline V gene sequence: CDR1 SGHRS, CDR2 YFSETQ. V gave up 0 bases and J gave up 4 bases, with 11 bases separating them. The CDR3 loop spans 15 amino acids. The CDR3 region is CASSLEWGRNQPQHF. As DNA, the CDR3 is TGCGCCAGCAGCTTGGAGTGGGGGAGGAATCAGCCCCAGCATTTT.

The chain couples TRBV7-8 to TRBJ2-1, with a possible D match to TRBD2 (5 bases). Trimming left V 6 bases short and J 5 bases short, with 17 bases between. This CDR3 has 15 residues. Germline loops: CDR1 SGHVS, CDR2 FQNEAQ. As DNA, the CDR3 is TGTGCCAGCAGGGAAGGTGGACTGGAGAACAATGAGCAGTTCTTC. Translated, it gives CASREGGLENNEQFF.

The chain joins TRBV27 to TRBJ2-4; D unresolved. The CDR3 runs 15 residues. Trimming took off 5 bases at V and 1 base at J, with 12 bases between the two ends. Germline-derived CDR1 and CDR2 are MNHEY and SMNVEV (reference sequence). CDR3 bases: TGTGCCAGCAGTCAGGATAATGTGGCCAAAAACATTCAGTACTTC. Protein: CASSQDNVAKNIQYF.

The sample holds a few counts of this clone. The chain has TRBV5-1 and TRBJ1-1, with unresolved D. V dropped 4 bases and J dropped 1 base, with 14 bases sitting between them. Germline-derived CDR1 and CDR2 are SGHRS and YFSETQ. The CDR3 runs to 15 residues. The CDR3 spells CASSVTAGSNTEAFF. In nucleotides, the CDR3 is TGCGCCAGCAGCGTAACAGCGGGGTCGAACACTGAAGCTTTCTTT.